Reported below is one TCR beta chain. The sample comes from a study of OX40 agonist ivuxolimab in advanced cancers. Study-level background: Patients in dose escalation had liver, melanoma, kidney or head and neck cancers. From about 20 to 80 years was the age range, with a mean of approximately 63 years, and around 83% were male.

Trimming cost V 3 bases and J 5 bases; bases outside gene matches: 22. Germline-derived CDR1 and CDR2 are GTSNPN and SVGIG (reference sequence). The CDR3 is 19 residues long. Clones were sequenced by immunoSEQ multiplex PCR, and TCRdb holds only the in-frame ones, with some missing. This sample has approximately 60,000 clones, with roughly 80% found just once. Sample: CD4+ or CD8+ T cells sorted from blood, taken in a trial of the OX40 agonist ivuxolimab. V is TRBV30 and J is TRBJ2-7, with 10 bases identical to TRBD2. This clonotype originated in an adult with an advanced solid tumor such as melanoma, head and neck, liver or kidney cancer. The CDR3 DNA sequence: TGTGCCTGGAGCGAAACACGGCCTGGGGTGCTGCTAGCGGGAGACGAGCAGTACTTC. As protein: CAWSETRPGVLLAGDEQYF.